These 25 T cell receptor beta chains were all obtained from the same sample, sequenced in a study of early T cells in non-severe SARS-CoV-2 infection. TCRdb recomputed calls from the 5' RACE reads with MiXCR, one row per CDR3 protein. The sample has 75,000 to 90,000 distinct CDR3 sequences, more than 9% seen once; the top ten hold over 7%. This specimen consisted of whole blood, obtained at baseline. The receptors derive from an adult who was a healthcare worker with PCR-confirmed SARS-CoV-2 infection or an uninfected control (not recorded which).

The chain has TRBV20-1 and TRBJ1-2; weak D call: TRBD1 (6 bases). The CDR3 spans 13 residues. The germline V gene encodes CDR1 DFQATT and CDR2 SNEGSKA (reference sequence). Trimming removed 3 bases at V and 6 bases at J, with 14 bases between. The CDR3 DNA follows: TGCAGTGCTAGCCCCCAGGGGAGGCATGGCTACACCTTC. Its protein is CSASPQGRHGYTF.

J is TRBJ2-2 and V is TRBV20-1; 7 bases are shared with TRBD2. The V gene's germline CDR1 is DFQATT and CDR2 SNEGSKA (reference sequence). With 6 bases clipped from V and 6 bases from J, the junction kept 10 bases outside the gene matches. This CDR3 spans 14 amino acids. CDR3 region: CSAFSGGSAGELFF. CDR3 DNA sequence: TGCAGTGCCTTCTCCGGCGGGAGTGCCGGGGAGCTGTTTTTT.

At least ten counts were recorded for this clonotype. The chain carries TRBV7-8 and TRBJ2-4; D may be TRBD1 or TRBD2 (5 bases each). Between the trimmed V and J ends, which lost 1 base and 9 bases, there was a span of 10 bases. The CDR3 covers 13 residues. Germline values: CDR1 SGHVS, CDR2 FQNEAQ. The CDR3: CASSLESGTIQYF. The CDR3, as DNA: TGTGCCAGCAGCTTAGAGTCAGGGACCATTCAGTACTTC.

This clonotype occurred a few times. This rearrangement joins TRBV11-2 to TRBJ2-2; the D is unclear. The length of the CDR3 is 14 residues. Germline V gives CDR1 SGHAT, CDR2 FQNNGV. Trimming took off 1 base at V and 3 bases at J, with 6 bases between the two ends. The CDR3 sequence: CASSLGGDTGELFF. CDR3 nucleotides: TGTGCCAGCAGCTTAGGGGGTGACACCGGGGAGCTGTTTTTT.

This clonotype was seen only a few times. The chain couples TRBV12-3 or TRBV12-4 to TRBJ1-5; possible D gene TRBD1, 5 bases. Trimming cost V 2 bases and J 4 bases, with 12 bases left between them. The CDR3 loop spans 15 amino acids. In nucleotides, the CDR3 is TGTGCCAGCAGTTTAAGGGACTATCCGAATCAGCCCCAGCATTTT. It translates to CASSLRDYPNQPQHF.

About this clonotype: A much larger clone differs from this one at a single base, so this may be a read error. The chain combines TRBV18 with TRBJ2-7, with TRBD1 identical over 8 bases. Germline assignment: CDR1 KGHSH and CDR2 LQKENI. The CDR3 runs 13 residues. The CDR3 DNA follows: TGTACCAGCTCGCAGAAGGACAGGGAAGAGCAGTACTTC. It codes for CTSSQKDREEQYF.

This clonotype was seen a few times. The rearrangement joins TRBV20-1 to TRBJ2-5, with D possibly TRBD2 on 8 matching bases. Germline CDR1 DFQATT, CDR2 SNEGSKA (reference sequence). Trimming left V 6 bases short and J 2 bases short, with 19 bases between. The CDR3 length is 15 residues. The CDR3 loop reads CSAPGGREAQETQYF. The CDR3 coding sequence is TGCAGTGCCCCAGGGGGGCGGGAGGCACAAGAGACCCAGTACTTC.

At least ten counts were recorded for this clonotype. The chain joins TRBV6-5 to TRBJ2-7; 8 bases align to TRBD1. V shed 5 bases, J shed 5 bases, and the junction held 8 bases outside the gene matches. This CDR3 contains 14 residues. Germline-derived CDR1 and CDR2 are MNHEY and SVGAGI. As DNA, the CDR3 is TGTGCCAGCAGTCAGACCGACAGGGGCCACGAGCAGTACTTC. As protein: CASSQTDRGHEQYF.

In its sample, this clonotype was seen a few times. The gene calls are TRBV20-1 and TRBJ2-3; D ambiguous. Germline CDR1 DFQATT, CDR2 SNEGSKA (reference sequence). V lost 6 bases and J lost 6, with 10 bases in between. This CDR3 has 11 amino acids. The DNA of the CDR3 is TGCAGTGCAAACCAGCAGGATACGCAGTATTTT. It is translated as CSANQQDTQYF.

The sample holds a few counts of this clonotype. The chain employs TRBV11-2 and TRBJ2-3; 13 bases are shared with TRBD2. CDR1 is SGHAT and CDR2 is FQNNGV in the germline V gene. CDR3 length: 17 residues. V gave up 6 bases and J gave up 2 bases; unmatched junction bases: 8. CDR3 residues: CASSPGLAGAPTDTQYF. For the CDR3, the DNA is TGTGCCAGCAGTCCTGGACTAGCGGGGGCCCCCACAGATACGCAGTATTTT.

The chain links TRBV24-1 to TRBJ2-4; the D call may be TRBD1 or TRBD2 (5 bases each). The CDR3 runs 15 residues. The germline gives CDR1 KGHDR, CDR2 SFDVKD. V was shortened by 0 bases and J by 5 bases, with 10 bases between the two germline ends. CDR3 region: CATSDLRGGQNIQYF. Written as DNA, the CDR3 is TGTGCCACCAGTGATTTGAGGGGCGGGCAAAACATTCAGTACTTC.

The sample holds many counts of this clonotype. The chain has TRBV11-2 and TRBJ2-3, with D possibly matching TRBD2 (6 bases). CDR1 and CDR2 from the germline V gene are SGHAT and FQNNGV. This CDR3 contains 16 residues. Trimming shortened V by 1 base and J by 0 bases, and 11 bases separated the two germline ends. The DNA of the CDR3 is TGTGCCAGCAGCTTAGGCGCCAGCGGGAGCACAGATACGCAGTATTTT. The encoded protein is CASSLGASGSTDTQYF.

This clonotype has a count of ten or more. The rearrangement links TRBV28 to TRBJ2-2, with 7 bases that match TRBD1. There are 20 residues in the CDR3. CDR1 is MDHEN, CDR2 SYDVKM, per germline. V shed 5 bases and J 1 base; nucleotides not matched to a gene: 19. The CDR3 sequence: CASSHTGVTKQNVNTGELFF. CDR3 bases: TGTGCCAGCAGTCATACAGGGGTTACAAAGCAGAACGTGAACACCGGGGAGCTGTTTTTT.

The chain's CDR3 is CASRQANTGELFF. The CDR3 DNA reads TGTGCCAGCCGACAAGCGAACACCGGGGAGCTGTTTTTT. The V call is TRBV5-4, the J call TRBJ2-2; no reliable D call. V dropped 7 bases and J dropped 0 bases, with 7 bases sitting between them. Germline V gives CDR1 SGHNT, CDR2 YYREEE (reference sequence). The CDR3 spans 13 residues.

Ten or more counts support this clonotype. The CDR3 region is CASSLSLGRMSGELFF. The CDR3 coding sequence is TGTGCCAGCAGCCTTTCCCTGGGGCGGATGTCCGGGGAGCTGTTTTTT. This sequence joins TRBV27 and TRBJ2-2; possibly TRBD1 for D (5 bases). Trimming cost V 6 bases and J 6 bases, with 20 bases left between them. Germline lookup yields CDR1 MNHEY and CDR2 SMNVEV (reference sequence). There are 16 residues in the CDR3.

This chain connects TRBV5-1 to TRBJ2-7; 10 bases map to TRBD2. Trimming at V came to 5 bases and at J to 0 bases, leaving 11 bases not matched to a gene. CDR1 and CDR2 (germline): SGHRS, YFSETQ. The CDR3 sequence is 17 residues long. The CDR3 is CASSGFGTSASSYEQYF. The CDR3 DNA follows: TGCGCCAGCAGTGGATTCGGGACTAGCGCGAGCTCCTACGAGCAGTACTTC.

This clonotype was recorded many times. The rearrangement uses TRBV7-9 and TRBJ2-7, with D hard to call. Trimming shortened V by 1 base and J by 4 bases, and 14 bases separated the two germline ends. Germline assignment: CDR1 SEHNR and CDR2 FQNEAQ (reference sequence). The CDR3 is 15 amino acids. CDR3 nucleotide sequence: TGTGCCAGCAGCTTAGAGCCGGGCCAGTCGTACGAGCAGTACTTC. It is translated as CASSLEPGQSYEQYF.

This clonotype came up a few times. The chain joins TRBV13 to TRBJ1-4; 11 bases agree with TRBD1. CDR3 size: 18 residues. V lost 3 bases and J lost 0; bases outside the gene matches: 6. The germline gives CDR1 PRHDT, CDR2 FYEKMQ (reference sequence). The CDR3 DNA reads as TGTGCCAGCAGCTTTACAATGGGACAGGGGGCAACTAATGAAAAACTGTTTTTT. This gives the protein CASSFTMGQGATNEKLFF.

This clonotype was detected ten times or more. The chain uses TRBV7-6 and TRBJ2-5; D is unresolved. The CDR3 has 13 amino acids. The germline V gene encodes CDR1 SGHVS and CDR2 FNYEAQ. Deletions cut 1 base from V and 3 bases from J, with 6 bases between. The CDR3 DNA reads as TGTGCCAGCAGCTTAGGCCAGAAAGAGACCCAGTACTTC. Translation gives CASSLGQKETQYF.

This clonotype was found a few times. The chain recombines TRBV10-2 with TRBJ1-1; the D gene is possibly TRBD1 (5 bases). The CDR3 sequence is 11 residues long. The germline CDR1 and CDR2 sequences are WSHSY and SAAADI. Trimming stripped 7 bases from V and 4 bases from J, with 7 bases between. The CDR3 nucleotides are TGCGCCAGCAAAAGGGGCACTGAAGCTTTCTTT. Translating it yields CASKRGTEAFF.

The J gene is TRBJ2-7, the V gene TRBV5-1; the D is unclear. This CDR3 is 14 amino acids long. The V gene lost 0 bases and the J gene lost 3 bases, with 10 bases spanning the gap. CDR1 and CDR2 from the germline V gene are SGHRS and YFSETQ. The CDR3 DNA reads TGCGCCAGCAGCTTGGGGACGACTGTCTACGAGCAGTACTTC. It is translated as CASSLGTTVYEQYF.

This sequence joins TRBV6-5 and TRBJ1-2; weak D call: TRBD1 (6 bases). CDR1 and CDR2 from the germline V gene are MNHEY and SVGAGI. V was cut by 6 bases and J by 5 bases, with 25 bases left in between. CDR3 length: 17 amino acids. CDR3 sequence reads: CASSSILTARRGYGYTF. In DNA form, the CDR3 reads TGTGCCAGCAGCTCGATCCTGACAGCGCGGAGGGGGTATGGCTACACCTTC.

This clonotype was seen repeatedly, ten times or more. The rearrangement joins TRBV10-3 to TRBJ2-7, with 9 positions matching TRBD2. The V gene's germline CDR1 is ENHRY and CDR2 SYGVKD. The V and J ends lost 8 bases and 2 bases, in that order; junction bases with no gene match: 7. This CDR3 is built from 14 residues. This CDR3 reads CAISRAGGPYEQYF. CDR3 nucleotides: TGTGCCATCTCACGGGCGGGAGGGCCCTACGAGCAGTACTTC.

CDR3 nucleotide sequence: TGCAGTGCTAGATCCCTAACAGGAGAAATTGAAGCTTTCTTT. It yields the protein CSARSLTGEIEAFF. The rearrangement uses TRBV20-1 and TRBJ1-1; tentatively, D is TRBD1 (5 bases). Germline V gene lookup returns CDR1 DFQATT and CDR2 SNEGSKA (reference sequence). V dropped 2 bases and J dropped 7 bases, with 17 bases sitting between them. The CDR3 loop spans 14 amino acids.

The sample holds a few counts of this clonotype. The chain combines TRBV20-1 with TRBJ2-1; D is possibly TRBD2 (5 bases). The CDR3 is 14 residues long. The germline gives CDR1 DFQATT, CDR2 SNEGSKA (reference sequence). Trimming took off 6 bases at V and 9 bases at J, with 21 bases between the two ends. This chain's CDR3 is CSAPSRTPGGEQFF. For the CDR3, the DNA is TGCAGTGCCCCGAGCCGGACCCCTGGAGGTGAGCAGTTCTTC.